Listed here is a single T cell receptor beta chain. This entry belongs to a study of CD4+ T cells in melanoma. Only in-frame clones appear in the TCRdb table, and some are missing; sequencing was by immunoSEQ multiplex PCR. The sample has 15,000 to 20,000 clones, roughly 85% seen once; the top ten hold roughly 5%. The CDR3 runs 14 residues. CDR1 and CDR2 from the germline V gene are SGHAT and FQNNGV. V was shortened by 1 base and J by 1 base, with 7 bases between the two germline ends. V is TRBV11-2 and J is TRBJ1-1; D unclear. This receptor was identified in a human donor with melanoma. The sequenced sample was cells from a culture (not recorded whether cultured in vitro). This CDR3 reads CASSLGVGNTEAFF. The CDR3 DNA sequence: TGTGCCAGCAGCTTAGGGGTGGGGAACACTGAAGCTTTCTTT.